This T cell receptor beta chain was found in a study of blood T cell repertoires in COVID-19. For the study at large: PBMCs, B-cell-depleted T cells, or T cells provided the cDNA or gDNA that made up the material.

This clone was found once. From germline, CDR1 is SGHTA and CDR2 FQGNSA. This CDR3 is built from 16 residues. With 1 base removed from V and 4 bases from J, the gap between germline ends came to 16 bases. Original analysis: Reference gene primers were amplified, and this amplification served to estimate nucleated cell counts. Some clones are missing from TCRdb's copy, which holds only in-frame ones; the method was immunoSEQ multiplex PCR. V and J calls and clone size are copied from that table; D and trimming were computed from the DNA. The sample has a few hundred thousand clones; approximately 81% are singletons.

The origin of this receptor is a man aged 50 to 59 who had recovered from COVID-19. The sequenced sample consisted of peripheral blood. V and J are TRBV7-2 and TRBJ1-2; maybe TRBD1 (5 bases). The CDR3 region has the DNA TGTGCCAGCAGCTTAGGCTTAGGGATTGGGGCCTATGGCTACACCTTC. This encodes CASSLGLGIGAYGYTF.